A selection of T cell receptor beta chains follows, all from one sample in a study of CXCR3-negative and CXCR3-positive naive CD8 T cells. TCRdb reprocessed the 5' RACE reads, with one entry per CDR3 protein and no DNA. The table for this sample gives roughly 100,000 distinct CDR3 sequences. Sequenced input: naive CXCR3- CD8+ T cells from blood. All receptors derive from a human donor in good health. Some clones in this sample may be carry-over from other donors' samples. The CDR3 runs from the conserved cysteine through the conserved F or W. Fields, in order: J gene, V gene, CDR3 length, CDR3 protein.

j_call: TRBJ1-1; v_call: TRBV10-3; cdr3_length: 17; cdr3_aa: CAISEPRGGGQDTEAFF
j_call: TRBJ1-6; v_call: TRBV4-3; cdr3_length: 15; cdr3_aa: CASSQNHADNSPLHF
j_call: TRBJ2-5; v_call: TRBV12-3/TRBV12-4; cdr3_length: 14; cdr3_aa: CASSSGGAEETQYF
j_call: TRBJ1-1; v_call: TRBV20-1; cdr3_length: 12; cdr3_aa: CSVFNGNTEAFF
j_call: TRBJ2-7; v_call: TRBV6-6; cdr3_length: 16; cdr3_aa: CASTSGVEGSTYEQYF
j_call: TRBJ1-2; v_call: TRBV6-5; cdr3_length: 13; cdr3_aa: CASSEGLSYGYTF
j_call: TRBJ1-5; v_call: TRBV12-3/TRBV12-4; cdr3_length: 13; cdr3_aa: CASSFAGEEPQHF
j_call: TRBJ2-1; v_call: TRBV30; cdr3_length: 12; cdr3_aa: CAWSPGDFEQFF
j_call: TRBJ2-3; v_call: TRBV7-6; cdr3_length: 12; cdr3_aa: CASSAREDTQYF
j_call: TRBJ2-7; v_call: TRBV20-1; cdr3_length: 15; cdr3_aa: CSAPPARDSMYEQYF
j_call: TRBJ1-5; v_call: TRBV6-2/TRBV6-3; cdr3_length: 16; cdr3_aa: CASSPMGVESNQPQHF
j_call: TRBJ2-1; v_call: TRBV30; cdr3_length: 12; cdr3_aa: CAWAMVGNEQFF
j_call: TRBJ2-1; v_call: TRBV7-3; cdr3_length: 18; cdr3_aa: CASSLNPLIAGATDEQFF
j_call: TRBJ2-2; v_call: TRBV11-1; cdr3_length: 17; cdr3_aa: CASSPPAVGRDTGELFF
j_call: TRBJ1-5; v_call: TRBV11-2; cdr3_length: 14; cdr3_aa: CASSLGLGNQPQHF
j_call: TRBJ2-3; v_call: TRBV7-9; cdr3_length: 16; cdr3_aa: CASSLDAGAATDTQYF
j_call: TRBJ2-3; v_call: TRBV12-3/TRBV12-4; cdr3_length: 16; cdr3_aa: CASAVAGGPNPDTQYF
j_call: TRBJ2-1; v_call: TRBV29-1; cdr3_length: 14; cdr3_aa: CSVEEAWDRSEQFF
j_call: TRBJ2-3; v_call: TRBV29-1; cdr3_length: 15; cdr3_aa: CSVRAGTGTADTQYF
j_call: TRBJ2-1; v_call: TRBV5-4; cdr3_length: 13; cdr3_aa: CASSLGPGEEQFF
j_call: TRBJ2-1; v_call: TRBV4-1; cdr3_length: 18; cdr3_aa: CASSQDKFGEVSYNEQFF
j_call: TRBJ2-5; v_call: TRBV29-1; cdr3_length: 12; cdr3_aa: CSSLRGEETQYF
j_call: TRBJ1-5; v_call: TRBV7-8; cdr3_length: 14; cdr3_aa: CASSPWGGHQPQHF
j_call: TRBJ2-7; v_call: TRBV6-2/TRBV6-3; cdr3_length: 14; cdr3_aa: CASKPGTGRYEQYF
j_call: TRBJ1-2; v_call: TRBV29-1; cdr3_length: 14; cdr3_aa: CSASDSAAMGGYTF